This TCR beta chain emerged from a study of post-analysis software for immune sequencing data. In the study overall: Relapsing-remitting, secondary progressive and progressive-relapsing multiple sclerosis courses were included. Whole-study findings and limits: Strong co-clustering by F measure linked samples that shared a preparation batch. Controls showed lower frequencies than patients for a few TRBV segments, and TRBV5-6, TRBV5-1 and TRBV20-1 were among these. Significantly lower normalized Chao1 diversity was found in patients with multiple sclerosis relative to controls.

Unique molecular identifiers were built into the TCR beta cDNA libraries. Between roughly 0.95 and 10 million T cells gave rise to around 500,000 cDNA molecules. One entry per CDR3 protein results from TCRdb running MiXCR on the PCR reads. The table shows roughly 400,000 distinct CDR3 sequences, with 39% occurring only once. Turning to this clonotype: The antigen is not known.

The CDR3 covers 15 residues. Per germline, CDR1 SGHRS and CDR2 YFSETQ. Trimming removed 5 bases at V and 3 bases at J, with 17 bases between. The TCR sequence derives from a girl aged 2-10 years with multiple sclerosis. V gene TRBV5-1 combines with J gene TRBJ1-1; D not resolved. Input material: blood. The DNA for the CDR3 is TGCGCCAGCAGGGATCCGGGAAAGGGTGACACTGAAGCTTTCTTT. Protein: CASRDPGKGDTEAFF.